The 16 T cell receptor beta chains below come from one sample, sequenced in a study of human versus mouse CDR3 diversity and MHC coevolution. TCRdb's table, derived via immunoSEQ multiplex PCR, lists solely in-frame clones and lacks some. The table shows fewer than 80,000 clones, with about nine tenths occurring only once. Sequenced material: naive CD4+ T cells from blood. The subset: CD45RO-negative CD62L-positive naive CD4 T cells. Every receptor here comes from a person aged 30 to 69 in good health.

The V call is TRBV11-3, the J call TRBJ2-3, with D perhaps TRBD1 (7 bases). The CDR3 totals 13 residues. Germline V gene data show CDR1 as SGHNT and CDR2 as YENEEA. V was cut by 3 bases and J by 8 bases, with 12 bases left in between. The CDR3 region is CASSLDQGGTQYF. CDR3 sequence (DNA): TGTGCCAGCAGCTTGGACCAGGGGGGTACGCAGTATTTT.

V is TRBV11-3 and J is TRBJ2-5; 7 bases map to TRBD2. Germline V gene sequence: CDR1 SGHNT, CDR2 YENEEA. Losses at the gene ends were 6 bases for V and 5 bases for J; bases not matched to a gene: 12. The CDR3 contains 15 residues. This chain's CDR3 is CASSLAGAVGETQYF. The CDR3 DNA follows: TGTGCCAGCAGTCTCGCGGGAGCGGTAGGGGAGACCCAGTACTTC.

This rearrangement joins TRBV5-1 to TRBJ2-1, with a tentative D call TRBD1 (6 bases). Per the germline V gene, CDR1 is SGHRS and CDR2 is YFSETQ. The CDR3 is 16 amino acids. The V end was cut by 0 bases, the J end by 3 bases, with 13 bases between. The CDR3 here is CASSLDHRAGYNEQFF. CDR3 bases: TGCGCCAGCAGCTTGGACCACAGGGCAGGCTACAATGAGCAGTTCTTC.

The V call is TRBV6-1, the J call TRBJ2-5; the D gene is possibly TRBD2 (6 bases). V was pared by 2 bases and J by 4 bases, with 14 bases between. The CDR3 has 15 residues. CDR1 and CDR2 from the germline V gene are MNHNS and SASEGT. The CDR3, as DNA: TGTGCCAGCAGTGAAATGGGGGAGGTAGGAGAGACCCAGTACTTC. This gives the protein CASSEMGEVGETQYF.

The genes are TRBV19 and TRBJ2-3, with D perhaps matching TRBD2 (5 bases). Trimming cost V 8 bases and J 2 bases, with 17 bases left between them. The germline gives CDR1 LNHDA, CDR2 SQIVND (reference sequence). The CDR3 totals 15 residues. Here the CDR3 reads CASESPGMNTDTQYF. The CDR3 DNA reads TGTGCCAGTGAAAGTCCGGGAATGAACACAGATACGCAGTATTTT. Full variable domain (remainder filled in from reference TRBV19 and TRBJ2-3): DGGITQSPKYLFRKEGQNVTLSCEQNLNHDAMYWYRQDPGQGLRLIYYSQIVNDFQKGDIAEGYSVSREKKESFPLTVTSAQKNPTAFYLCASESPGMNTDTQYFGPGTRLTVL.

This clone has just a few counts. The CDR3 DNA reads as TGTGCCAGCAGCTTGGTCGCTAGCGGGAGGCTGGGTTACAATGAGCAGTTCTTC. Residues: CASSLVASGRLGYNEQFF. The chain joins TRBV5-4 to TRBJ2-1, with TRBD2 matching 11 bases. Germline V CDR1 and CDR2: SGHNT, YYREEE (reference sequence). The CDR3 extends over 18 amino acids. V was pared by 0 bases and J by 4 bases, with 9 bases of the junction left unmatched. Together with reference TRBV5-4 and TRBJ2-1, the CDR3 gives the full variable domain: ETGVTQSPTHLIKTRGQQVTLRCSSQSGHNTVSWYQQALGQGPQFIFQYYREEENGRGNFPPRFSGLQFPNYSSELNVNALELDDSALYLCASSLVASGRLGYNEQFFGPGTRLTVL.

The chain combines TRBV28 with TRBJ1-4; 8 bases are a match to TRBD1. The CDR3 is 15 residues long. Germline V gene sequence: CDR1 MDHEN, CDR2 SYDVKM. J gave up 8 bases and V 3 bases, and 8 bases lay outside the gene matches. The CDR3 here is CASSFAGGRGEKLFF. The CDR3 coding sequence is TGTGCCAGCAGTTTCGCAGGGGGCAGGGGCGAAAAACTGTTTTTT.

This chain joins TRBV9 and TRBJ1-1; D is undetermined. The CDR3 sequence is 13 residues long. Germline V gene sequence: CDR1 SGDLS, CDR2 YYNGEE. Trimming left V 0 bases short and J 5 bases short, with 8 bases between. The CDR3 loop is CASSVDPLTEAFF. CDR3 DNA sequence: TGTGCCAGCAGCGTAGACCCCCTAACTGAAGCTTTCTTT.

The chain couples TRBV9 to TRBJ1-1; D is perhaps TRBD1 (6 bases). The V gene's germline CDR1 is SGDLS and CDR2 YYNGEE. CDR3 size: 13 residues. The V end was cut by 6 bases, the J end by 2 bases, with 11 bases between. CDR3 bases: TGTGCCAGCACCCGGGACATCAACACTGAAGCTTTCTTT. This gives the protein CASTRDINTEAFF.

This rearrangement joins TRBV5-4 to TRBJ2-5; 7 positions agree with TRBD1. Germline CDR1 SGHNT, CDR2 YYREEE (reference sequence). The CDR3 contains 13 residues. The V segment lost 1 base and the J segment 5 bases; nucleotides outside the gene matches: 2. CDR3 in amino acids: CASSLRGQETQYF. CDR3 nucleotide sequence: TGTGCCAGCAGCTTGAGGGGGCAGGAGACCCAGTACTTC.

The rearrangement links TRBV30 to TRBJ2-3, with 8 bases matching TRBD2. Germline CDR1 GTSNPN, CDR2 SVGIG (reference sequence). This CDR3 comprises 11 residues. V was pared by 5 bases and J by 5 bases, with 0 bases of the junction left unmatched. The chain's CDR3 is CAWAGGDTQYF. DNA of the CDR3: TGTGCCTGGGCGGGGGGAGATACGCAGTATTTT.

In DNA, the CDR3 is TGCGCCAGCAGCCTCAGAGCGGGATCTGCTAGCACAGATACGCAGTATTTT. Encoded protein: CASSLRAGSASTDTQYF. V usage is TRBV4-1 and J usage is TRBJ2-3; 7 bases are shared with TRBD2. Germline values: CDR1 MGHRA, CDR2 YSYEKL. V dropped 4 bases and J dropped 0; count of bases not matched to a gene: 10. This CDR3 spans 17 amino acids.

The chain links TRBV2 to TRBJ2-7; D gene uncertain. CDR3 length: 12 residues. CDR1 and CDR2 from the germline V gene are SNHLY and FYNNEI. V lost 8 bases to trimming and J lost 6 bases, with 14 bases between them. The CDR3 here is CASVRDFGEQYF. Here the CDR3 DNA reads TGTGCCAGCGTTCGCGATTTCGGCGAGCAGTACTTC.

This clone has a handful of counts. V is TRBV10-3 and J is TRBJ1-5; unclear D gene. The germline gives CDR1 ENHRY, CDR2 SYGVKD. The CDR3 sequence is 13 residues long. With 0 bases removed from V and 5 bases from J, the gap between germline ends came to 5 bases. CDR3 DNA: TGTGCCATCAGTGAGTCAACTGATCAGCCCCAGCATTTT. It codes for CAISESTDQPQHF.

J is TRBJ2-3 and V is TRBV4-1, with TRBD2 matching over 8 bases. The V gene's germline CDR1 is MGHRA and CDR2 YSYEKL. The CDR3 extends over 14 amino acids. V shed 1 base, J shed 5 bases, and the junction held 2 bases outside the gene matches. The CDR3 spells CASSQVLAGDTQYF. The CDR3 region has the DNA TGCGCCAGCAGCCAAGTCCTAGCGGGAGATACGCAGTATTTT.

The V and J genes are TRBV6-1 and TRBJ2-3; 9 bases fit TRBD2. The germline V gene has CDR1 MNHNS and CDR2 SASEGT. V gave up 1 base and J gave up 7 bases; unmatched junction bases: 6. The CDR3 runs to 15 residues. The CDR3 DNA reads as TGTGCCAGCAGTGAAGTGGCGGGAGGGGGGAATACGCAGTATTTT. Translated, it gives CASSEVAGGGNTQYF.